The text below deals with one T cell receptor (beta chain). Its antigen is not identified. This specimen comes from a study of cytomegalovirus exposure and HLA in healthy donors. Study observations and caveats: The authors enumerated some 160 TCR beta chains as linked to cytomegalovirus. Reportedly, cytomegalovirus status was diagnosed with high sensitivity and specificity.

The V segment lost 5 bases and the J segment 6 bases; nucleotides outside the gene matches: 8. CDR3 length equals 15 residues. Germline CDR1 SEHNR, CDR2 FQNEAQ (reference sequence). Some clones are missing from TCRdb's copy, which holds only in-frame ones; the method was immunoSEQ multiplex PCR. The table shows around 220,000 clones, with around 88% occurring only once. The chain links TRBV7-9 to TRBJ2-3; TRBD2 agrees at 10 bases. What was sequenced was PBMCs. This clonotype originated in a woman in her late teens or twenties in good health and CMV-seronegative. CDR3 loop: CASSQFSGRGDTQYF. The DNA for the CDR3 is TGTGCCAGCAGCCAATTCAGCGGGAGGGGGGATACGCAGTATTTT.